Listed here are 26 T cell receptor beta chains from one sample, sequenced in a study of beta chain features in type 1 diabetes. The whole isolated RNA underwent reverse transcription, so sequencing captured expressed TCRB transcripts. Clones were read by immunoSEQ multiplex PCR, and TCRdb kept only the in-frame ones, dropping some. Among about 350,000 clones listed, about 19% were seen once. Sequenced input: naive CD4+ T cells from blood. The receptors come from a woman between 18 and 29 years old in good health.

The V and J genes are TRBV9 and TRBJ2-2; TRBD2 is a possible D gene (5 bases). Germline V gene lookup returns CDR1 SGDLS and CDR2 YYNGEE. The CDR3 extends over 15 amino acids. V lost 2 bases to trimming and J lost 6 bases, with 14 bases between them. In DNA, the CDR3 is TGTGCCAGCAGCGTGGCATTCGGGGTGGCCGGGGAGCTGTTTTTT. Its protein is CASSVAFGVAGELFF.

The chain uses TRBV7-2 and TRBJ2-5, with a weak D call TRBD1 (6 bases). The V end lost 4 bases, the J end lost 4 bases, and 10 bases lay between the germline ends. Looked up from germline, CDR1 is SGHTA and CDR2 is FQGNSA. The CDR3 has 13 residues. CDR3 nucleotide sequence: TGTGCCAGCAGCTCCCGAGGGGGAGAGACCCAGTACTTC. Protein sequence: CASSSRGGETQYF. Full variable domain (outside the CDR3, taken from reference TRBV7-2 and TRBJ2-5): GAGVSQSPSNKVTEKGKDVELRCDPISGHTALYWYRQSLGQGLEFLIYFQGNSAPDKSGLPSDRFSAERTGGSVSTLTIQRTQQEDSAVYLCASSSRGGETQYFGPGTRLLVL.

The gene calls are TRBV7-9 and TRBJ2-1; TRBD2 agrees at 9 bases. The V and J ends lost 4 bases and 4 bases, in that order; junction bases with no gene match: 8. This CDR3 contains 16 residues. Looked up from germline, CDR1 is SEHNR and CDR2 is FQNEAQ (reference sequence). The CDR3 sequence is CASSSGLAPSYNEQFF. The CDR3 DNA reads as TGTGCCAGCAGCTCCGGACTAGCGCCGTCTTACAATGAGCAGTTCTTC.

DNA of the CDR3: TGTGCCAGCAGTGCCCAGGGGTTGGGGGAGCTGTTTTTT. Residues: CASSAQGLGELFF. The rearrangement links TRBV25-1 to TRBJ2-2; perhaps TRBD1 as D (6 bases). In germline, CDR1 is MGHDK, CDR2 SYGVNS. This CDR3 is built from 13 residues. V shed 4 bases and J shed 8 bases, with 11 bases lying between them.

This clone was detected a few times. The chain is built from TRBV30 and TRBJ2-1; D ambiguous. Germline CDR1 reads GTSNPN; CDR2 reads SVGIG (reference sequence). The ends were cut back, 5 bases at V and 9 bases at J, with 14 bases in the middle. CDR3 length: 12 residues. CDR3 bases: TGTGCCTGGGCTCTACGTCTCGGTGAGCAGTTCTTC. This sequence encodes CAWALRLGEQFF.

The chain links TRBV5-1 to TRBJ2-3; TRBD2 is a possible D gene (6 bases). The CDR3 has 15 amino acids. V lost 1 base and J lost 4, with 13 bases in between. CDR1 is SGHRS, CDR2 YFSETQ, per germline. The CDR3 sequence: CASSLTGDGADTQYF. CDR3 nucleotide sequence: TGCGCCAGCAGCTTGACGGGGGACGGGGCAGATACGCAGTATTTT.

The rearrangement links TRBV7-2 to TRBJ2-2; D call uncertain. The CDR3 is 14 residues long. Per the germline V gene, CDR1 is SGHTA and CDR2 is FQGNSA. V dropped 4 bases and J dropped 1 base, with 7 bases sitting between them. For the CDR3, the DNA is TGTGCCAGCAGCTCGAACTTGAACACCGGGGAGCTGTTTTTT. It is translated as CASSSNLNTGELFF.

The chain combines TRBV29-1 with TRBJ2-1; the match to TRBD1 covers 8 bases. The germline V gene encodes CDR1 SQVTM and CDR2 ANQGSEA. The CDR3 extends over 16 amino acids. Trimming took 2 bases from V and 4 from J; bases not matched to a gene: 10. CDR3 in DNA: TGCAGCGTTGAAAGTCCTGGGCAGGGGGCATACAATGAGCAGTTCTTC. Translating gives CSVESPGQGAYNEQFF.

This clone was seen a handful of times. This rearrangement joins TRBV18 to TRBJ2-5, with 7 bases that match TRBD1. Germline V gene lookup returns CDR1 KGHSH and CDR2 LQKENI. V was clipped by 6 bases and J by 5 bases; unmatched bases: 9. This CDR3 comprises 14 residues. CDR3 nucleotides: TGTGCCAGCTCTCAATTTACAGGGGAGGAGACCCAGTACTTC. Translating it yields CASSQFTGEETQYF.

In this sample, this clone turned up a few times. In DNA form, the CDR3 reads TGTGCCAGCTCACCGGGGAGGAATGAGCAGTTCTTC. This translates into CASSPGRNEQFF. This chain uses TRBV18 with TRBJ2-1; possible D gene TRBD2, 6 bases. The CDR3 covers 12 residues. Trimming cost V 3 bases and J 7 bases, with 7 bases left between them. CDR1 and CDR2 from the germline V gene are KGHSH and LQKENI.

The sample holds a few counts of this clone. The chain uses TRBV5-1 and TRBJ2-7, with TRBD1 identical over 10 bases. Germline lookup yields CDR1 SGHRS and CDR2 YFSETQ. CDR3 length: 15 residues. V lost 4 bases, J lost 1 base, and 5 bases stayed unmatched. CDR3 in DNA: TGCGCCAGCAGCCTCGGGACAGGGGATTCCTACGAGCAGTACTTC. It encodes CASSLGTGDSYEQYF.

The rearrangement joins TRBV10-3 to TRBJ1-6, with D tentatively TRBD1 (6 bases). This CDR3 spans 13 amino acids. V lost 8 bases, J lost 10 bases, and 15 bases lay in between. From germline, CDR1 is ENHRY and CDR2 SYGVKD. The CDR3 DNA sequence: TGTGCCATCGCCGGGACAATAGGGTCACCCCTCCACTTT. Translating gives CAIAGTIGSPLHF.

As to this clone: Distinct nucleotide sequences in the sample also encode this CDR3. The V call is TRBV30, the J call TRBJ2-5, with a possible D match to TRBD2 (6 bases). Trimming shortened V by 0 bases and J by 2 bases, and 7 bases separated the two germline ends. Germline assignment: CDR1 GTSNPN and CDR2 SVGIG (reference sequence). The CDR3 is 13 residues long. CDR3 residues: CAWSVGGQETQYF. The CDR3 nucleotides are TGTGCCTGGAGTGTCGGGGGACAAGAGACCCAGTACTTC.

This chain joins TRBV5-1 and TRBJ2-7; TRBD2 matches 7 bases. Trimming took 4 bases from V and 6 from J; bases not matched to a gene: 7. The CDR3 has 13 amino acids. CDR1 is SGHRS and CDR2 is YFSETQ in the germline V gene. The CDR3 protein is CASSPGGGFEQYF. The CDR3 coding sequence is TGCGCCAGCAGCCCGGGAGGAGGGTTCGAGCAGTACTTC.

This clone was seen more than once but under ten times. CDR3: CASSRGGEQFF. For the CDR3, the DNA is TGTGCCAGCAGCAGGGGCGGTGAGCAGTTCTTC. The V gene is TRBV7-9, the J gene TRBJ2-1, with a weak D call TRBD1 (5 bases). The CDR3 extends over 11 amino acids. The V gene's germline CDR1 is SEHNR and CDR2 FQNEAQ (reference sequence). V lost 5 bases and J lost 9, with 8 bases in between.

The chain joins TRBV4-2 to TRBJ1-3, with D tentatively TRBD1 (6 bases). V shed 0 bases and J shed 2 bases, with 11 bases lying between them. Germline V gene lookup returns CDR1 LGHNA and CDR2 YNFKEQ. The CDR3 sequence is 16 residues long. The CDR3 DNA sequence: TGTGCCAGCAGCCAAGAGTCCTCAGGGGCTGGAAACACCATATATTTT. Translated, it gives CASSQESSGAGNTIYF.

J is TRBJ2-1 and V is TRBV2; possible D gene TRBD2, 6 bases. The CDR3 runs 17 residues. The germline V and J ends were trimmed by 6 bases and 0 bases, with 18 bases remaining between them. From germline, CDR1 is SNHLY and CDR2 FYNNEI. The CDR3 loop reads CASRGLSVWSSYNEQFF. For the CDR3, the DNA is TGTGCCAGCAGAGGACTAAGCGTTTGGAGCTCCTACAATGAGCAGTTCTTC.

The chain joins TRBV7-2 to TRBJ2-7, with 10 bases that match TRBD2. From germline, CDR1 is SGHTA and CDR2 FQGNSA. Trimming removed 5 bases from V and 3 bases from J; junction bases left unmatched: 4. This CDR3 comprises 14 residues. This CDR3 is CASSRGLAHYEQYF. CDR3 coding DNA: TGTGCCAGCAGCCGGGGACTAGCGCACTACGAGCAGTACTTC.

A few counts support this clone. The rearrangement uses TRBV6-6 and TRBJ2-1, with 8 bases identical to TRBD2. CDR1 is MNHNY and CDR2 is SVGAGI in the germline V gene (reference sequence). The CDR3 extends over 14 amino acids. V trimming: 6 bases; J trimming: 7 bases; junction bases outside the gene matches: 8. CDR3 in amino acids: CASSPRAGGNEQFF. The CDR3 DNA sequence: TGTGCCAGCAGCCCTCGCGCGGGGGGAAATGAGCAGTTCTTC.

This clone was seen a few times. V is TRBV10-3 and J is TRBJ2-1; TRBD2 is a possible D gene (6 bases). Germline V gene sequence: CDR1 ENHRY, CDR2 SYGVKD. The CDR3 spans 13 residues. V was cut by 6 bases and J by 1 base, with 7 bases left in between. CDR3 in amino acids: CAIRGTSYNEQFF. CDR3 DNA: TGTGCCATCAGGGGGACTTCCTACAATGAGCAGTTCTTC.

This clone has just a few counts. V and J are TRBV28 and TRBJ2-1, with D perhaps TRBD2 (6 bases). CDR3 size: 15 residues. CDR1 is MDHEN and CDR2 is SYDVKM in the germline V gene. V was clipped by 2 bases and J by 6 bases, with 14 bases between them. CDR3 protein: CASSLGVAGPNEQFF. The CDR3 DNA follows: TGTGCCAGCAGTTTAGGTGTTGCGGGGCCCAATGAGCAGTTCTTC.

This clone was seen a few times. The rearrangement uses TRBV18 and TRBJ2-7; 9 nucleotides agree with TRBD1. This CDR3 is built from 17 residues. CDR1 and CDR2 (germline): KGHSH, LQKENI. V shed 5 bases, J shed 1 base, and the junction held 12 bases outside the gene matches. The CDR3 coding sequence is TGTGCCAGCTCAAACCCGGCCTGGGACAGGGCATCCTACGAGCAGTACTTC. Its translation: CASSNPAWDRASYEQYF.

A few counts support this clone. This chain connects TRBV5-1 to TRBJ2-1; unclear D gene. Germline loops: CDR1 SGHRS, CDR2 YFSETQ. Between the trimmed V and J ends, which lost 0 bases and 10 bases, there was a span of 5 bases. The CDR3 loop spans 11 amino acids. Here the CDR3 reads CASSLEEEQFF. CDR3 DNA: TGCGCCAGCAGCTTGGAGGAGGAGCAGTTCTTC. Full variable domain (rest looked up from reference TRBV5-1 and TRBJ2-1): KAGVTQTPRYLIKTRGQQVTLSCSPISGHRSVSWYQQTPGQGLQFLFEYFSETQRNKGNFPGRFSGRQFSNSRSEMNVSTLELGDSALYLCASSLEEEQFFGPGTRLTVL.

This clone has just a few counts. This sequence joins TRBV5-4 and TRBJ2-1, with 10 bases fitting TRBD2. Trimming took 5 bases from V and 5 from J; bases not matched to a gene: 4. CDR3 length: 14 residues. Germline CDR1 SGHNT, CDR2 YYREEE (reference sequence). The CDR3 sequence: CASSSGRIDNEQFF. The CDR3 region has the DNA TGTGCCAGCAGTAGCGGGAGGATCGACAATGAGCAGTTCTTC.

The chain joins TRBV6-5 to TRBJ1-2; TRBD1 matches 8 bases. The length of the CDR3 is 14 residues. V shed 6 bases, J shed 5 bases, and the junction held 8 bases outside the gene matches. From germline, CDR1 is MNHEY and CDR2 SVGAGI. CDR3 sequence reads: CASREDRGVYGYTF. In DNA, the CDR3 is TGTGCCAGCAGAGAAGACAGGGGAGTTTATGGCTACACCTTC.

Details on this clone: The sample carries other DNA sequences with the same CDR3. The chain combines TRBV2 with TRBJ2-6; D gene uncertain. CDR1 SNHLY and CDR2 FYNNEI come from the germline V gene. This CDR3 contains 15 residues. Trimming left V 2 bases short and J 0 bases short, with 5 bases between. In DNA, the CDR3 is TGTGCCAGCAGTGAAAGTAGCTCTGGGGCCAACGTCCTGACTTTC. As protein: CASSESSSGANVLTF.